The clone carrying this T cell receptor beta chain was counted ten times or more. The sample is drawn from a study of early T cells in non-severe SARS-CoV-2 infection. Individual cDNA molecules carried attached unique molecular identifiers. Via MiXCR, TCRdb re-called the 5' RACE reads, giving one row per CDR3 protein. This table has about 33,000 distinct CDR3 sequences, less than 6% appearing once. V was cut by 0 bases and J by 0 bases, with 15 bases left in between. Per the germline V gene, CDR1 is ENHRY and CDR2 is SYGVKD. There are 17 residues in the CDR3. Sequenced material: whole blood. The source of this sequence is an adult who was a healthcare worker with PCR-confirmed SARS-CoV-2 infection or an uninfected control (not recorded which). The V gene is TRBV10-3, the J gene TRBJ2-7; the D gene is possibly TRBD2 (6 bases). The CDR3 DNA reads TGTGCCATCAGTGAGTCAGGGACTTTCCTCGGCTCCTACGAGCAGTACTTC. Protein product: CAISESGTFLGSYEQYF.